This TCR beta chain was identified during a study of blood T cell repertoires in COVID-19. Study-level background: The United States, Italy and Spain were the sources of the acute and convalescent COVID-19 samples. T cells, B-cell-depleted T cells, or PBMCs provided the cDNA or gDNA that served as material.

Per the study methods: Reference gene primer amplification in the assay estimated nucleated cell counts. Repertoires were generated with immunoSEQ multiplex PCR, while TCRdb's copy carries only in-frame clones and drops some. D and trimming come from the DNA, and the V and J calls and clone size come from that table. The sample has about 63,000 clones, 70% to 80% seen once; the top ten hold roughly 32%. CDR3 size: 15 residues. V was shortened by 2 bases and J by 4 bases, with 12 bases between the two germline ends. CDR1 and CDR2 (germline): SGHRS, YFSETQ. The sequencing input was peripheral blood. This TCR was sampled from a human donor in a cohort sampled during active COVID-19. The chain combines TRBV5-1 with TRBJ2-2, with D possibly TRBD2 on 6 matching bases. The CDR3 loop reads CASSFSHSGTGELFF. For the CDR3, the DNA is TGCGCCAGCAGCTTCTCTCATAGCGGCACCGGGGAGCTGTTTTTT. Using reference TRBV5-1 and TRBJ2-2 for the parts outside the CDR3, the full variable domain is KAGVTQTPRYLIKTRGQQVTLSCSPISGHRSVSWYQQTPGQGLQFLFEYFSETQRNKGNFPGRFSGRQFSNSRSEMNVSTLELGDSALYLCASSFSHSGTGELFFGEGSRLTVL.